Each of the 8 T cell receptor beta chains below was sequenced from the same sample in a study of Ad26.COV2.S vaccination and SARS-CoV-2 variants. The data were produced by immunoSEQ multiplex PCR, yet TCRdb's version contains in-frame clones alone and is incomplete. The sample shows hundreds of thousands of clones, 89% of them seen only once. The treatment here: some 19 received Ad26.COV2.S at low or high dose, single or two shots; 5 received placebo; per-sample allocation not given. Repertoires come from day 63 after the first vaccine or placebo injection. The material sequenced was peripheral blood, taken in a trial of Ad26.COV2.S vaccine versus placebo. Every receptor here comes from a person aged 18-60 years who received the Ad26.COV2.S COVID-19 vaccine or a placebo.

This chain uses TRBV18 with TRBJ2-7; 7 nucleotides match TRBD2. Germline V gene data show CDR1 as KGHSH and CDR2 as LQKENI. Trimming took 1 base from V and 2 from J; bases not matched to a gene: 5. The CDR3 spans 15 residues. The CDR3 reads CASSPRAGEAYEQYV. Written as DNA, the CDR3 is TGTGCCAGCTCACCACGGGCGGGAGAGGCCTACGAGCAGTACGTC.

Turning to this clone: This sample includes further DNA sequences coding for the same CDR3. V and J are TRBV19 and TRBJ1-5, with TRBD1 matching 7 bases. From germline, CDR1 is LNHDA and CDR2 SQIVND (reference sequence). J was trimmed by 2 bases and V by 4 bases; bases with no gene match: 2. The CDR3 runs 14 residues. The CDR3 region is CASSRQGGNQPQHF. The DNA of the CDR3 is TGTGCCAGTAGTAGACAGGGCGGCAATCAGCCCCAGCATTTT.

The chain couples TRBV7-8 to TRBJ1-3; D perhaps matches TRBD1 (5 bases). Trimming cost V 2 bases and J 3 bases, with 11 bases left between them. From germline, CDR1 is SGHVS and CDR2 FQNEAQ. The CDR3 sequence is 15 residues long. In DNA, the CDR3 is TGTGCCAGCAGCTTACTAGGGACTCTTGGAAACACCATATATTTT. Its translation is CASSLLGTLGNTIYF.

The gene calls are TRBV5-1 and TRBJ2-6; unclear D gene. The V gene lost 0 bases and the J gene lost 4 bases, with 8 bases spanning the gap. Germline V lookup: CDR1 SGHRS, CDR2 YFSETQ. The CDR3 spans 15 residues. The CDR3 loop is CASSLERPGANVLTF. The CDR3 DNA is TGCGCCAGCAGCTTGGAGAGACCAGGGGCCAACGTCCTGACTTTC. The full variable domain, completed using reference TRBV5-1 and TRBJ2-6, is KAGVTQTPRYLIKTRGQQVTLSCSPISGHRSVSWYQQTPGQGLQFLFEYFSETQRNKGNFPGRFSGRQFSNSRSEMNVSTLELGDSALYLCASSLERPGANVLTFGAGSRLTVL.

As DNA, the CDR3 is TGTGCCAGCAGCCGCACTATCACTAGCACAGATACGCAGTATTTT. Translation: CASSRTITSTDTQYF. The chain is built from TRBV9 and TRBJ2-3; D remains ambiguous. V dropped 4 bases and J dropped 0 bases, with 12 bases sitting between them. Germline CDR1 SGDLS, CDR2 YYNGEE. This CDR3 comprises 15 residues.

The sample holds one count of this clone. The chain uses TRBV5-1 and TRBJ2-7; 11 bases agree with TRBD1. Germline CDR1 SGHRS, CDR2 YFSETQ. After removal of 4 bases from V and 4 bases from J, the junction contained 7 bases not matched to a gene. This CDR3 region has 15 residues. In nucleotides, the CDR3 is TGCGCCAGCAGCACTGGGACAGGGGGGGTTTACGAGCAGTACTTC. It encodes CASSTGTGGVYEQYF.

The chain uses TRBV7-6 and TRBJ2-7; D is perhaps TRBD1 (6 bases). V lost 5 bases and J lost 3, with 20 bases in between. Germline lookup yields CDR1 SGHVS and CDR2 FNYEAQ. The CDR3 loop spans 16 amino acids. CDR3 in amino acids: CASSPGAGPPIYEQYF. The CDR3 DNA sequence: TGTGCCAGCAGCCCAGGGGCAGGCCCACCCATCTACGAGCAGTACTTC.

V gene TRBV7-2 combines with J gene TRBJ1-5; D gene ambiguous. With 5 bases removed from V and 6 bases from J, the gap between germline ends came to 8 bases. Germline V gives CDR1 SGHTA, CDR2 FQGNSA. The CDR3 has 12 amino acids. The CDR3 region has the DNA TGTGCCAGCAGCCCACGTGGTCAGCCCCAGCATTTT. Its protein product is CASSPRGQPQHF.